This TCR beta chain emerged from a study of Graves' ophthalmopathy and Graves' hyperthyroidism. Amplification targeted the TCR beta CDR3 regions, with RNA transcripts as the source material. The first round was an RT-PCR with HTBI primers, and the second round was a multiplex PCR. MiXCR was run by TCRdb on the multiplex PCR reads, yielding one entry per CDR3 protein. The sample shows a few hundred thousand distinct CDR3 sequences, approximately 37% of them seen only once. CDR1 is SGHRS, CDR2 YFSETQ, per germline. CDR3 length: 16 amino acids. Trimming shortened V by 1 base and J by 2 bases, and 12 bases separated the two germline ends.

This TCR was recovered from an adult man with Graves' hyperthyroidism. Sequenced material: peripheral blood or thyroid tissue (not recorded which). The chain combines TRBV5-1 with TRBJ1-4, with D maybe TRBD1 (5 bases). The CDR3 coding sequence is TGCGCCAGCAGCTTGTCCAGACAGAATACTAATGAAAAACTGTTTTTT. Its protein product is CASSLSRQNTNEKLFF.